These 21 T cell receptor beta chains were sequenced from one sample in a study of CD8 T cells in ankylosing spondylitis. One entry per CDR3 protein, called by TCRdb with MiXCR from the 5' RACE reads. The data hold about 250,000 distinct CDR3 sequences, with approximately 8% observed a single time. Sequencing used blood, either unsorted or a sorted T cell fraction (not recorded which). The source is a female donor with ankylosing spondylitis or in good health (not recorded which).

This clonotype was counted a few times. The gene calls are TRBV7-9 and TRBJ1-6, with no clear D. Germline loops: CDR1 SEHNR, CDR2 FQNEAQ (reference sequence). The V end was cut by 2 bases, the J end by 0 bases, with 11 bases between. The CDR3 has 17 residues. CDR3 loop: CASSLPRGSSYNSPLHF. The CDR3 coding sequence is TGTGCCAGCAGCTTACCCCGTGGCAGCTCCTATAATTCACCCCTCCACTTT.

There are many counts of this clonotype. The V gene is TRBV12-3 or TRBV12-4, the J gene TRBJ2-4; 7 nucleotides match TRBD1. The CDR3 covers 14 residues. V lost 8 bases to trimming and J lost 4 bases; unmatched junction nucleotides: 8. The CDR3 bases are TGTGCCAGCGAGACCGGACAGGAAAAAAACATTCAGTACTTC. As protein: CASETGQEKNIQYF.

This clonotype showed up many times. This sequence joins TRBV20-1 and TRBJ2-2; maybe TRBD2 (6 bases). The germline CDR1 and CDR2 sequences are DFQATT and SNEGSKA (reference sequence). There are 14 residues in the CDR3. Trimming removed 6 bases from V and 4 bases from J, with 15 bases in between. CDR3 DNA sequence: TGCAGTGCCAGTCGTGGGGGGAGCACCGGGGAGCTGTTTTTT. Translated, it gives CSASRGGSTGELFF.

The gene calls are TRBV7-2 and TRBJ1-2, with D perhaps TRBD1 (5 bases). Trimming took off 5 bases at V and 8 bases at J, with 15 bases between the two ends. CDR3 length equals 13 residues. The germline gives CDR1 SGHTA, CDR2 FQGNSA. The CDR3 bases are TGTGCCAGCAGCCCCAGGAGCGGGGGGGGCTACACCTTC. Amino acids: CASSPRSGGGYTF.

This clonotype was counted a few times. The rearrangement joins TRBV7-2 to TRBJ2-7; 13 bases are a match to TRBD2. V was clipped by 5 bases and J by 6 bases; unmatched bases: 10. CDR3 length equals 16 residues. Germline V gene lookup returns CDR1 SGHTA and CDR2 FQGNSA. Here the CDR3 reads CASSVPGLAGPGEQYF. The DNA of the CDR3 is TGTGCCAGCAGCGTTCCGGGACTAGCGGGACCCGGCGAGCAGTACTTC.

This clonotype was picked up many times. The rearrangement links TRBV5-1 to TRBJ2-1; TRBD1 might be the D (6 bases). Germline CDR1 is SGHRS and CDR2 is YFSETQ. Trimming pared 4 bases from V and 8 bases from J, leaving 13 bases between. CDR3 length: 13 amino acids. The CDR3 bases are TGCGCCAGCAGCCCTAGGGCAGGGGATGAGCAGTTCTTC. It translates to CASSPRAGDEQFF.

Ten or more counts support this clonotype. The gene calls are TRBV10-3 and TRBJ2-3, with 9 nucleotides matching TRBD2. The CDR3 runs 17 residues. CDR1 ENHRY and CDR2 SYGVKD come from the germline V gene. The ends lost 6 bases at V and 4 bases at J; junction bases unmatched: 14. CDR3 in amino acids: CAISPRRGSGSADTQYF. The CDR3 region has the DNA TGTGCCATCAGCCCGAGGAGGGGTAGCGGGAGCGCAGATACGCAGTATTTT.

This clonotype was observed a few times. The chain recombines TRBV10-2 with TRBJ2-5; TRBD2 agrees at 7 bases. Per germline, CDR1 WSHSY and CDR2 SAAADI. V shed 0 bases and J 5 bases; nucleotides not matched to a gene: 6. CDR3 length: 15 amino acids. CDR3 DNA: TGCGCCAGCAGTGAGTCGGCGGGACTATTTGAGACCCAGTACTTC. Its translation is CASSESAGLFETQYF.

This clonotype was detected many times. The chain recombines TRBV7-8 with TRBJ2-2; 11 bases map to TRBD2. Germline CDR1 reads SGHVS; CDR2 reads FQNEAQ. This CDR3 has 14 residues. Trimming at V came to 7 bases and at J to 4 bases, leaving 2 bases not matched to a gene. The CDR3 sequence: CASTTSGSTGELFF. As DNA, the CDR3 is TGTGCCAGCACTACTAGCGGGAGCACCGGGGAGCTGTTTTTT.

This clonotype was counted many times. The rearrangement uses TRBV6-5 and TRBJ2-3; a weak D match, TRBD2 (5 bases). Germline V gives CDR1 MNHEY, CDR2 SVGAGI. The CDR3 covers 15 residues. V lost 2 bases to trimming and J lost 0 bases, with 9 bases between them. The CDR3 region is CASSYQRTSTDTQYF. DNA for the CDR3: TGTGCCAGCAGTTACCAAAGGACTAGCACAGATACGCAGTATTTT.

This clonotype was recorded at least ten times. The V gene is TRBV7-8, the J gene TRBJ2-3; D is perhaps TRBD2 (5 bases). CDR1 is SGHVS, CDR2 FQNEAQ, per germline. This CDR3 is built from 15 residues. V lost 5 bases, J lost 0 bases, and 12 bases lay in between. The CDR3 is CASSGETRSTDTQYF. CDR3 DNA: TGTGCCAGCAGCGGCGAAACTAGGAGCACAGATACGCAGTATTTT. Based on the CDR3 plus reference TRBV7-8 and TRBJ2-3, the full variable domain is GAGVSQSPRYKVAKRGQDVALRCDPISGHVSLFWYQQALGQGPEFLTYFQNEAQLDKSGLPSDRFFAERPEGSVSTLKIQRTQQEDSAVYLCASSGETRSTDTQYFGPGTRLTVL.

This clonotype has ten or more counts. The gene calls are TRBV20-1 and TRBJ2-7; D remains unclear. Per the germline V gene, CDR1 is DFQATT and CDR2 is SNEGSKA (reference sequence). The CDR3 length is 16 residues. V was pared by 6 bases and J by 4 bases, with 25 bases between. CDR3 in amino acids: CSAREAGQANRYEQYF. The CDR3 DNA reads TGCAGTGCGCGAGAGGCAGGCCAGGCGAATAGATACGAGCAGTACTTC.

This clonotype was detected a few times. Germline and junction disagree at one end, which may indicate a read error. This rearrangement joins TRBV7-2 to TRBJ2-4, with D unclear. The CDR3 totals 11 residues. CDR1 and CDR2 (germline): SGHTA, FQGNSA. The CDR3 DNA is TGTGCCAGCAGCTTAAACCGGGTAATGGGGTTC. Translated: CASSLNRVMGF.

As regards this clonotype: A read error is possible here, since a much larger clone lies one base away. The chain couples TRBV5-1 to TRBJ2-3, with D perhaps assigned TRBD1 or TRBD2 (7 bases each). Germline CDR1 is SGHRS and CDR2 is YFSETQ. The CDR3 is made up of 16 amino acids. The CDR3 sequence is CVSSLATGDYTDTQYF. CDR3 in DNA: TGCGTCAGCAGCTTGGCTACAGGGGACTACACAGATACGCAGTATTTT.

This clonotype was recorded many times. The J gene is TRBJ1-1, the V gene TRBV5-1, with unresolved D. The CDR3 sequence is 13 residues long. Trimming stripped 0 bases from V and 1 base from J, with 4 bases between. Germline V gene data show CDR1 as SGHRS and CDR2 as YFSETQ. The CDR3 DNA is TGCGCCAGCAGCTTGGAGCCGAACACTGAAGCTTTCTTT. Translating gives CASSLEPNTEAFF.

The table lists this clonotype with many counts. This chain uses TRBV12-3 or TRBV12-4 with TRBJ1-3; weak D call: TRBD1 (5 bases). This CDR3 has 15 amino acids. V was cut by 7 bases and J by 1 base, with 14 bases left in between. CDR3 residues: CASNWGEASGNTIYF. DNA for the CDR3: TGTGCCAGCAATTGGGGGGAGGCGTCTGGAAACACCATATATTTT.

The table lists this clonotype with many counts. The genes are TRBV15 and TRBJ1-1; perhaps TRBD1 as D (6 bases). Between the trimmed V and J ends, which lost 5 bases and 1 base, there was a span of 11 bases. The CDR3 sequence is 14 residues long. The V gene's germline CDR1 is LNHNV and CDR2 YYDKDF (reference sequence). CDR3 in DNA: TGTGCCACCAGCTTCGAAGGGGGGAACACTGAAGCTTTCTTT. Amino acids: CATSFEGGNTEAFF.

Comment on this clonotype: A much more abundant neighbour one base away suggests this may be a read error. The chain joins TRBV5-4 to TRBJ1-2; a possible D gene is TRBD1 (6 bases). V lost 3 bases and J lost 10, with 19 bases in between. CDR3 size: 14 residues. Germline CDR1 SGHNT, CDR2 YYREEE (reference sequence). The CDR3 nucleotides are TGTGCCAGCAGCTCTATCCGGGGGCTGGGGGACTACACCTTC. Its protein product is CASSSIRGLGDYTF. Full variable domain (missing parts from reference TRBV5-4 and TRBJ1-2): ETGVTQSPTHLIKTRGQQVTLRCSSQSGHNTVSWYQQALGQGPQFIFQYYREEENGRGNFPPRFSGLQFPNYSSELNVNALELDDSALYLCASSSIRGLGDYTFGSGTRLTVV.

This clonotype was observed at least ten times. V is TRBV28 and J is TRBJ2-7; possibly TRBD2 for D (6 bases). With 2 bases removed from V and 5 bases from J, the gap between germline ends came to 16 bases. The CDR3 sequence is 15 residues long. From germline, CDR1 is MDHEN and CDR2 SYDVKM. CDR3 residues: CASSLGTLFRDEQYF. CDR3 DNA: TGTGCCAGCAGTTTAGGGACTCTTTTTCGGGACGAGCAGTACTTC.

This clonotype has ten or more counts. Compared with germline, one end of the junction differs, possibly owing to a read error. The chain combines TRBV20-1 with TRBJ2-3; no definite D call. The CDR3 contains 14 residues. CDR1 and CDR2 (germline): DFQATT, SNEGSKA (reference sequence). The CDR3: CSARDTLRTDTQYF. The CDR3 coding sequence is TGCAGTGCTAGAGATACCCTCCGCACCGATACGCAGTATTTT.

This clonotype was observed at least ten times. The chain carries TRBV7-6 and TRBJ2-7; 9 nucleotides align to TRBD1. V dropped 1 base and J dropped 4; count of bases not matched to a gene: 5. The length of the CDR3 is 15 residues. Germline CDR1 is SGHVS and CDR2 is FNYEAQ. Written as DNA, the CDR3 is TGTGCCAGCAGCTTAGGAAGGGACAGGGAATACGAGCAGTACTTC. It is translated as CASSLGRDREYEQYF.